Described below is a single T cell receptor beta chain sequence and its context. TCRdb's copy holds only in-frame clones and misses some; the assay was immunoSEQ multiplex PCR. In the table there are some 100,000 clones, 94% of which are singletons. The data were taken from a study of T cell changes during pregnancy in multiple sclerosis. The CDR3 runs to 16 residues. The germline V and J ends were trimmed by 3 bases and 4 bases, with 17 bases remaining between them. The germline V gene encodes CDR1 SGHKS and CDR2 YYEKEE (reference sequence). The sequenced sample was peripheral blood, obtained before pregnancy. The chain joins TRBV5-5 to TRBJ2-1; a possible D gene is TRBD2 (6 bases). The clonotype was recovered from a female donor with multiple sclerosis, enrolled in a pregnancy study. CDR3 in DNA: TGTGCCAGCAGCTGGGCAGGAGGGGTCAATTACAATGAGCAGTTCTTC. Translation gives CASSWAGGVNYNEQFF.